The TCR beta chain described here comes from a study of siplizumab effects on memory and regulatory T cells. The assay covered around 9.1 x 10^4 TCR templates per sample. Using immunoSEQ multiplex PCR, the repertoire was profiled, and TCRdb retains in-frame clones only, with some absent. The sample records about 72,000 clones, about 90% being singletons. V was pared by 1 base and J by 2 bases, with 15 bases between. This CDR3 comprises 16 residues. CDR1 and CDR2 from the germline V gene are SGHKS and YYEKEE (reference sequence). V and J are TRBV5-5 and TRBJ2-5; D gene ambiguous. Sequenced input: CD8+ T cells sorted from blood. The clonotype originates from a human donor in good health. CDR3 region: CASSLNPPRIQETQYF. CDR3 coding DNA: TGTGCCAGCAGCTTGAATCCCCCTCGGATACAAGAGACCCAGTACTTC.